The 18 T cell receptor beta chains below all came from one sample that was sequenced in a study of cytomegalovirus exposure and HLA in healthy donors. Primers for the PCR totalled 60 Vbeta and 13 Jbeta. Clones were sequenced by immunoSEQ multiplex PCR, and TCRdb holds only the in-frame ones, with some missing. The sample holds 200,000 to 250,000 clones. The sequencing input was PBMCs. These receptor sequences come from a girl aged 2 to 10 in good health and CMV-seropositive.

The gene calls are TRBV21-1 and TRBJ2-2; the table's TRBD1 call for D was not verified on the DNA. TRBV21-1 is reported as a pseudogene. CDR3 size: 17 residues. The CDR3 loop reads CASSRTGFPSPTGELFF. In nucleotides, the CDR3 is TGTGCCAGCAGCAGAACAGGGTTCCCGTCCCCTACCGGGGAGCTGTTTTTT.

The chain recombines TRBV27 with TRBJ1-1; D may be TRBD1 (6 bases). Trimming stripped 4 bases from V and 1 base from J, with 10 bases between. The CDR3 loop spans 14 amino acids. The V gene's germline CDR1 is MNHEY and CDR2 SMNVEV (reference sequence). The CDR3 DNA sequence: TGTGCCAGCAGTTCGGGACAATGGAACACTGAAGCTTTCTTT. This translates into CASSSGQWNTEAFF.

J is TRBJ2-7 and V is TRBV13; possibly TRBD2 for D (6 bases). The germline CDR1 and CDR2 sequences are PRHDT and FYEKMQ (reference sequence). V lost 0 bases to trimming and J lost 5 bases, with 17 bases between them. The CDR3 loop spans 16 amino acids. The CDR3 loop reads CASSLGRAGRVNEQYF. CDR3 sequence (DNA): TGTGCCAGCAGCTTAGGTCGTGCGGGAAGGGTAAACGAGCAGTACTTC.

This chain links TRBV7-9 with TRBJ2-5; D is perhaps TRBD1 (6 bases). V was cut by 5 bases and J by 5 bases, with 21 bases left in between. The CDR3 is 16 amino acids. Per the germline V gene, CDR1 is SEHNR and CDR2 is FQNEAQ (reference sequence). This CDR3 reads CASSGPDGRDMETQYF. CDR3 in DNA: TGTGCCAGCAGCGGACCGGACGGCCGGGACATGGAGACCCAGTACTTC.

This chain joins TRBV28 and TRBJ1-3; D uncertain. Germline CDR1 reads MDHEN; CDR2 reads SYDVKM. This CDR3 is built from 14 residues. Trimming removed 6 bases from V and 4 bases from J, with 13 bases in between. CDR3 DNA: TGTGCCAGCAGCCCAGCAGTGAGGGGAAACACCATATATTTT. Translated, it gives CASSPAVRGNTIYF.

This chain uses TRBV5-8 with TRBJ1-1; 7 bases line up with TRBD1. Trimming cost V 0 bases and J 2 bases; bases outside gene matches: 7. Germline values: CDR1 SGHTS, CDR2 YDEGEE. This CDR3 is 16 amino acids long. The CDR3 protein is CASSLAGQELNTEAFF. DNA of the CDR3: TGTGCCAGCAGCTTGGCCGGACAGGAGCTAAACACTGAAGCTTTCTTT. Drawing the rest from reference TRBV5-8 and TRBJ1-1, the complete variable domain is EAGVTQSPTHLIKTRGQQATLRCSPISGHTSVYWYQQALGLGLQFLLWYDEGEERNRGNFPPRFSGRQFPNYSSELNVNALELEDSALYLCASSLAGQELNTEAFFGQGTRLTVV.

The chain is built from TRBV7-9 and TRBJ1-5; no clear D gene. There are 17 residues in the CDR3. Deletions cut 0 bases from V and 0 bases from J, with 12 bases between. CDR1 and CDR2 from the germline V gene are SEHNR and FQNEAQ (reference sequence). The CDR3 is CASSLASTGLSNQPQHF. The CDR3 nucleotides are TGTGCCAGCAGCTTAGCTAGCACCGGACTTAGCAATCAGCCCCAGCATTTT.

The chain links TRBV5-8 to TRBJ2-3; D unclear. From germline, CDR1 is SGHTS and CDR2 YDEGEE. Trimming cost V 5 bases and J 0 bases, with 13 bases left between them. The CDR3 length is 15 residues. The CDR3 DNA reads as TGTGCCAGCAGTGGCGGCCGAACTAGCACAGATACGCAGTATTTT. Protein: CASSGGRTSTDTQYF.

The rearrangement uses TRBV7-2 and TRBJ2-5, with 9 nucleotides matching TRBD1. Gene TRBJ2-7 matches the end of the DNA better, so the J call may be wrong. CDR3 size: 14 residues. Germline V CDR1 and CDR2: SGHTA, FQGNSA. CDR3 loop: CASSQGQGPYEQYF. The CDR3 nucleotides are TGTGCCAGCAGCCAGGGACAGGGCCCCTACGAGCAGTACTTC.

This rearrangement joins TRBV4-1 to TRBJ1-1, with D perhaps TRBD1 (5 bases). The V gene lost 0 bases and the J gene lost 6 bases, with 11 bases spanning the gap. Germline lookup yields CDR1 MGHRA and CDR2 YSYEKL. The CDR3 is 14 residues long. CDR3 DNA: TGCGCCAGCAGCCAAGAGGCAGGGAGGGCTGAAGCTTTCTTT. Its protein is CASSQEAGRAEAFF.

V is TRBV13 and J is TRBJ1-2; 9 positions match TRBD1. The CDR3 consists of 14 residues. Germline loops: CDR1 PRHDT, CDR2 FYEKMQ (reference sequence). V was clipped by 4 bases and J by 4 bases; unmatched bases: 4. The CDR3 bases are TGTGCCAGCAGCTCGGACAGGGGAACCTATGGCTACACCTTC. It encodes CASSSDRGTYGYTF.

The chain joins TRBV27 to TRBJ2-7; TRBD1 matches 11 bases. V was clipped by 2 bases and J by 4 bases; unmatched bases: 16. Germline CDR1 and CDR2: MNHEY and SMNVEV (reference sequence). This CDR3 has 19 amino acids. CDR3 residues: CASSLKMLGPGQGVYEQYF. CDR3 nucleotides: TGTGCCAGCAGTTTAAAAATGTTAGGCCCGGGACAGGGGGTTTACGAGCAGTACTTC.

V gene TRBV6-1 combines with J gene TRBJ2-3; D call uncertain. The germline CDR1 and CDR2 sequences are MNHNS and SASEGT. Trimming left V 7 bases short and J 4 bases short, with 9 bases between. The CDR3 has 12 amino acids. The CDR3 DNA reads TGTGCCAGCATCGTCCTTCCAGATACGCAGTATTTT. It codes for CASIVLPDTQYF.

This chain links TRBV19 with TRBJ1-1; 10 bases line up with TRBD1. Germline V gene data show CDR1 as LNHDA and CDR2 as SQIVND (reference sequence). Germline trimming cut 7 bases from V and 3 bases from J; bases unmatched to any gene: 17. The CDR3 consists of 18 residues. This CDR3 reads CASTHIWATGTGDTEAFF. The CDR3 DNA reads TGTGCCAGTACCCATATATGGGCAACCGGGACAGGGGACACTGAAGCTTTCTTT.

The rearrangement uses TRBV5-1 and TRBJ2-2; a possible D gene is TRBD2 (6 bases). V was trimmed by 0 bases and J by 4 bases, leaving 13 bases between them. The V gene's germline CDR1 is SGHRS and CDR2 YFSETQ. The CDR3 length is 16 residues. DNA for the CDR3: TGCGCCAGCAGCTTGGCCCCGGAGGGACCCACCGGGGAGCTGTTTTTT. Protein product: CASSLAPEGPTGELFF. Full variable domain (remainder filled in from reference TRBV5-1 and TRBJ2-2): KAGVTQTPRYLIKTRGQQVTLSCSPISGHRSVSWYQQTPGQGLQFLFEYFSETQRNKGNFPGRFSGRQFSNSRSEMNVSTLELGDSALYLCASSLAPEGPTGELFFGEGSRLTVL.

This sequence joins TRBV9 and TRBJ1-3; possibly TRBD1 for D (5 bases). The germline CDR1 and CDR2 sequences are SGDLS and YYNGEE. CDR3 length: 16 amino acids. Trimming removed 3 bases at V and 0 bases at J, with 13 bases between. The CDR3 nucleotides are TGTGCCAGCAGCGCGTTGGGGCAGCTCTCTGGAAACACCATATATTTT. It encodes CASSALGQLSGNTIYF.

The chain couples TRBV2 to TRBJ1-3; 8 bases are shared with TRBD1. V was clipped by 2 bases and J by 1 base; unmatched bases: 4. Germline V lookup: CDR1 SNHLY, CDR2 FYNNEI. There are 16 residues in the CDR3. This chain's CDR3 is CASSETGGVSGNTIYF. The DNA for the CDR3 is TGTGCCAGCAGTGAAACAGGGGGAGTTTCTGGAAACACCATATATTTT.

The rearrangement links TRBV10-3 to TRBJ2-5, with 12 bases fitting TRBD2. The CDR3 extends over 17 amino acids. CDR1 is ENHRY, CDR2 SYGVKD, per germline. The junction had 21 bases not matched to a gene; V was cut back by 8 bases and J by 11 bases. The CDR3 loop reads CAIGSTSGRREGEEQYF. The DNA for the CDR3 is TGTGCCATCGGATCGACTAGCGGGAGAAGGGAGGGCGAGGAGCAGTACTTC.